Sequencing of this T cell receptor (beta chain) was carried out in a study of blood T cell repertoires in COVID-19. Study-level background: Samples came from the United States, Italy and Spain, spanning acute and convalescent COVID-19. T cells, B-cell-depleted T cells, or PBMCs supplied cDNA or gDNA.

Per the original data handling: Researchers report that nucleated cell counts were estimated from reference gene primer amplification. Data came from immunoSEQ multiplex PCR; TCRdb stores just in-frame clones and leaves some out. V and J calls and clone size come straight from that table; D and trimming were deduced from the DNA. This repertoire shows approximately 410,000 clones, 70% to 90% found once; its top ten account for about 1.5%. From germline, CDR1 is MDHEN and CDR2 SYDVKM. The CDR3 length is 14 residues. V was clipped by 10 bases and J by 4 bases; unmatched bases: 8. Sequenced sample: peripheral blood. The receptor's source is a young woman with active or convalescent COVID-19. V gene TRBV28 combines with J gene TRBJ2-1, with 9 positions matching TRBD1. CDR3 DNA: TGTGCCACTCACCTACAGGGGGCGTACAATGAGCAGTTCTTC. Its translation is CATHLQGAYNEQFF.